A selection of T cell receptor beta chains follows, all from one sample in a study of technical replicates of blood from four donors. Clones were read by immunoSEQ multiplex PCR, and TCRdb kept only the in-frame ones, dropping some. The profile shows around 65,000 clones, around 85% of them singletons. Specimen: PBMCs. These receptors came from a human donor in good health. Some clones in this sample may be carry-over from other donors' samples. Each CDR3 is given with its conserved first and last residue. D genes are given only for firm matches. Some rows have no size entry. The others give once, few or many, or a class for an expanded clone.

J: TRBJ2-2; length: 17; D: TRBD2; V: TRBV5-4; size: once; DNA: TGTGCCAGCAGCCCTGGACTAGCGGGAGTAGTAACCGGGGAGCTGTTTTTT; CDR3: CASSPGLAGVVTGELFF
J: TRBJ2-7; length: 14; D: -; V: TRBV27; size: -; DNA: TGTGCCAGCAGTTTGCAGGACAGCTCCTACGAGCAGTACTTC; CDR3: CASSLQDSSYEQYF
J: TRBJ2-5; length: 14; D: -; V: TRBV19; size: -; DNA: TGTGCCAGTAAACCGGGGGACAGAGGGGAGACCCAGTACTTC; CDR3: CASKPGDRGETQYF
J: TRBJ1-2; length: 19; D: -; V: TRBV7-2; size: -; DNA: TGTGCCAGCAGCTATAAGAGCTTTGCCCGGGAGCTTCTTAACTATGGCTACACCTTC; CDR3: CASSYKSFARELLNYGYTF
J: TRBJ1-2; length: 12; D: TRBD1; V: TRBV6-6; size: -; DNA: TGTGCTGCCACAGGGGCTAACTATGGCTACACCTTC; CDR3: CAATGANYGYTF
J: TRBJ2-7; length: 15; D: TRBD2; V: TRBV18; size: -; DNA: TGTGCCAGCTCACCGGGACTAGCGGGAGTCTACGAGCAGTACTTC; CDR3: CASSPGLAGVYEQYF
J: TRBJ2-3; length: 17; D: TRBD2; V: TRBV7-9; size: -; DNA: TGTGCCAGCAGCTTAGGTGGTGCGGGAGGGCTCACAGATACGCAGTATTTT; CDR3: CASSLGGAGGLTDTQYF
J: TRBJ2-7; length: 15; D: -; V: TRBV7-2; size: once; DNA: TGTGCCAGCAGCTTAGGCGGGGGCCGCGCCTACGAGCAGTACTTC; CDR3: CASSLGGGRAYEQYF
J: TRBJ2-1; length: 16; D: TRBD1; V: TRBV5-4; size: -; DNA: TGTGCCAGCAGCTTGGGGCGGCAGGGGGCGAATCATGAGCAGTTCTTC; CDR3: CASSLGRQGANHEQFF
J: TRBJ1-2; length: 13; D: TRBD1; V: TRBV7-2; size: -; DNA: TGTGCCAGCAGCCCGGGACAGCACTATGGCTACACCTTC; CDR3: CASSPGQHYGYTF
J: TRBJ2-1; length: 15; D: TRBD2; V: TRBV5-1; size: -; DNA: TGCGCCAGCAGCCCCGGGACTAGCCTCAATGTAGAGCAGTTCTTC; CDR3: CASSPGTSLNVEQFF